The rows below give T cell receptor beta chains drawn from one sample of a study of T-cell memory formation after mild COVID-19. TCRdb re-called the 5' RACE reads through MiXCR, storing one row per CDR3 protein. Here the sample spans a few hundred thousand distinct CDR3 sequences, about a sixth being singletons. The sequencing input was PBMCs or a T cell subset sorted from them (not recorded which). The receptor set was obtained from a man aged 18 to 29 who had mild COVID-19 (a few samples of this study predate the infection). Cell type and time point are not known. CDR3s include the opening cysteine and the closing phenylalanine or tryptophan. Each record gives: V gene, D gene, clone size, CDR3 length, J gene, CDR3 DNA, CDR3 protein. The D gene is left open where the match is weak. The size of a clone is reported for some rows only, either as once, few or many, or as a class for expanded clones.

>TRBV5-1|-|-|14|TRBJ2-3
TGCGCCAGCAGCTTGGCGGAGAGCACAGATACGCAGTATTTT
CASSLAESTDTQYF
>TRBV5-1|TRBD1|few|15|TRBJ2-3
TGCGCCAGCAGCTTTGTCCAGGGGGCCGTGGATACGCAGTATTTT
CASSFVQGAVDTQYF
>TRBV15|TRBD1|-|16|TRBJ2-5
TGTGCCACCAGCAGAGATTGGACAGGGACAAGGGAGACCCAGTACTTC
CATSRDWTGTRETQYF
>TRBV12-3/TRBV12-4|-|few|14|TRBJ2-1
TGTGCCAGCGTAGGGCGGGGCCAGGGGGATGAGCAGTTCTTC
CASVGRGQGDEQFF
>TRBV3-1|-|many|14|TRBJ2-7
TGTGCCAGCAGCCAAGAAGGGGGGACCTACGAGCAGTACTTC
CASSQEGGTYEQYF
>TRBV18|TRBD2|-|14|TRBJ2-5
TGTGCCAGCTCACCAGGACTAGAGGTGGAGACCCAGTACTTC
CASSPGLEVETQYF
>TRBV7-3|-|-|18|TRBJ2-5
TGTGCCAGCAGCTTAATAGGGGGTCGGCCGGCCCTTCAAGAGACCCAGTACTTC
CASSLIGGRPALQETQYF
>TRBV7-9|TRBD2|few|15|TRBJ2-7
TGTGCCAGCAGCTTCGGACTAGCGGGGGCCTACGAGCAGTACTTC
CASSFGLAGAYEQYF
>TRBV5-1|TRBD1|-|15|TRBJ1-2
TGCGCCAGCAGCAGCGCCGGTACAGGGGGTTTGGGCTACACCTTC
CASSSAGTGGLGYTF
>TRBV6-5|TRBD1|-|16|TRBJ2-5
TGTGCCAGCACCCGGATCCGGGACAGGGGGCTGGAGACCCAGTACTTC
CASTRIRDRGLETQYF
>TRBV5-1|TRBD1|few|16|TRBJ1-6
TGCGCCAGCAGCCGACGGGACAGGGGGGATAATTCACCCCTCCACTTT
CASSRRDRGDNSPLHF
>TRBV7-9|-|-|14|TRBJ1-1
TGTGCCAGCAGCCACGCCCAGCGAAACACTGAAGCTTTCTTT
CASSHAQRNTEAFF
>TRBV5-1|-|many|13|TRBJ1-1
TGCGCCAGCAGCTTGGGCAGAGACACTGAAGCTTTCTTT
CASSLGRDTEAFF
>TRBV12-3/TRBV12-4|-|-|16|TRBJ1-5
TGTGATCTTTTCCAATACAGGGCCCTAGACAATCAGCCCCAGCATTTT
CDLFQYRALDNQPQHF
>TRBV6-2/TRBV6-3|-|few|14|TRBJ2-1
TGTGCCGCGGGTGAAGCAGGGCCCTACAATGAGCAGTTCTTC
CAAGEAGPYNEQFF
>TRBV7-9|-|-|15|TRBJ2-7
TGTGCCAGCAGCTTAAAGGTAACAGGGAACCACGAGCAGTACTTC
CASSLKVTGNHEQYF
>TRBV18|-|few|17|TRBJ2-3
TGTGCCAGCTCACCGCGGACTGCCGTGGGGGGCACAGATACGCAGTATTTT
CASSPRTAVGGTDTQYF
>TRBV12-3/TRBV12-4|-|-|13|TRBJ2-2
TGTGCCAGCACTATCGGACAGACCGGGGAGCTGTTTTTT
CASTIGQTGELFF
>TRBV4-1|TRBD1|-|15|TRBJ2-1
TGCGCCAGCGGATCCTTCCGGGACAGTAACAATGAGCAGTTCTTC
CASGSFRDSNNEQFF
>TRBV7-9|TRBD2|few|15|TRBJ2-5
TGTGCCAGCAGCCCCCCCGGGGCGGGGGAAGAGACCCAGTACTTC
CASSPPGAGEETQYF
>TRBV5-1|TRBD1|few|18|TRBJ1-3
TGCGCCAGCAGCTTGACCCCAGGACAGGGGTCCTCTGGAAACACCATATATTTT
CASSLTPGQGSSGNTIYF
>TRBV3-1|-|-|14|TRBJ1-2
TGTGCCAGCAGCCAAGTGCGGGGCGGCTATGGCTACACCTTC
CASSQVRGGYGYTF
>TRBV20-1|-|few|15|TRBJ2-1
TGCAGTGCAGTAGGGACGGGCAGCTCCTACAATGAGCAGTTCTTC
CSAVGTGSSYNEQFF
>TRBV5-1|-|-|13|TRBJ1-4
TGCGCCAGCAGCTTGGTCGAGGGCGGAAAACTGTTTTTT
CASSLVEGGKLFF
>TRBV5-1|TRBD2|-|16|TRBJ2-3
TGCGCCAGCAGCTACCTGACTAGCGGAGACACAGATACGCAGTATTTT
CASSYLTSGDTDTQYF
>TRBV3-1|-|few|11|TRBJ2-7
TGTGCCAGCAGCCAACTGTACGAGCAGTACTTC
CASSQLYEQYF
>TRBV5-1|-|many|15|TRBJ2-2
TGCGCCAGCAGCATCCAGGGACCGAACACCGGGGAGCTGTTTTTT
CASSIQGPNTGELFF
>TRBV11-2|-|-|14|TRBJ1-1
TGTGCCAGCAGCACTTTTCCAGAAGGGACTGAAGCTTTCTTT
CASSTFPEGTEAFF
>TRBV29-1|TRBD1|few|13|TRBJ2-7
TGCAGCGTTCGACCGGGACAGGGAACCGAGCAGTACTTC
CSVRPGQGTEQYF
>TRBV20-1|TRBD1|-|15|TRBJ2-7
TGCAGTGCTATTCCGGGACAGGGCGTAACCTACGAGCAGTACTTC
CSAIPGQGVTYEQYF
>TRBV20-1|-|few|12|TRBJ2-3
TGCAGTGCCCCCTCCCGTGAAGATACGCAGTATTTT
CSAPSREDTQYF
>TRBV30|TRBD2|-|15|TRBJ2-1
TGTGCCTGGACTAGCGGGGGGGCCGTATGGAGCGAGCAGTTCTTC
CAWTSGGAVWSEQFF
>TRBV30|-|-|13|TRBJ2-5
TGTGCCTGGAGTAGGGGCAGCCAAGAGACCCAGTACTTC
CAWSRGSQETQYF
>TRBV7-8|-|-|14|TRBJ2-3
TGTGCCAGCAGCTACCCCTCTAGCACAGATACGCAGTATTTT
CASSYPSSTDTQYF
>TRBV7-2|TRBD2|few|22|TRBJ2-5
TGTGCCAGCAGCTTCTCCCTTAACGTCCCGGGACTAGCGGGGGGGAATCAAGAGACCCAGTACTTC
CASSFSLNVPGLAGGNQETQYF
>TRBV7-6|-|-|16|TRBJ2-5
TGTGCCAGCAGCTTAGGGGCGGGGCCACCCCAAGAGACCCAGTACTTC
CASSLGAGPPQETQYF
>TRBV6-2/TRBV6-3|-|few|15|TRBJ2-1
TGTGCCAGCAGTACGACTATCATTCCCTACAATGAGCAGTTCTTC
CASSTTIIPYNEQFF
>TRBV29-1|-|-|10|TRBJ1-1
TGCAGCGTTGTGGGCACTGAAGCTTTCTTT
CSVVGTEAFF
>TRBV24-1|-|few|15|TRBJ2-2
TGTGCCACCAGTGAAAACAGGGTTTCGGCCGGGGAGCTGTTTTTT
CATSENRVSAGELFF
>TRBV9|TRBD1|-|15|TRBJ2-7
TGTGCCAGCAGCGAGAGGGACAGGGAAGGCTACGAGCAGTACTTC
CASSERDREGYEQYF
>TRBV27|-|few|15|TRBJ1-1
TGTGCCAGCAGTCGGCAACGAATGGGGTCCACTGAAGCTTTCTTT
CASSRQRMGSTEAFF
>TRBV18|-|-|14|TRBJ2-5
TGTGCCAGCTCACCAGACAGCGGAGGGGGGACCCAGTACTTC
CASSPDSGGGTQYF
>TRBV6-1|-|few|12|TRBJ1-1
TGTGCCAGCAGGTACAGGGCTACTGAAGCTTTCTTT
CASRYRATEAFF
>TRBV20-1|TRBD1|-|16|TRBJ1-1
TGCAGTGCTAGAGAAAACTCTAACCGGGACAGAGGAGGAGCTTTCTTT
CSARENSNRDRGGAFF
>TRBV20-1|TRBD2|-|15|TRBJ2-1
TGCAGTGCTAGAGAAGCTAGCGGGGGTGGGAATGAGCAGTTCTTC
CSAREASGGGNEQFF
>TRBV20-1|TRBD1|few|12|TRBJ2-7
TGCAGTGCCTGGGACAGCGGCTACGAGCAGTACTTC
CSAWDSGYEQYF
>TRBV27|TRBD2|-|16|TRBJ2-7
TGTGCCAGCAGTTCCGGACTAGCGGGGGAAACCAGGGAGCAGTACTTC
CASSSGLAGETREQYF
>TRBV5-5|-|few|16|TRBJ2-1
TGTGCCAGCACCGAGACGCCAGGGAGCTCCTACAATGAGCAGTTCTTC
CASTETPGSSYNEQFF
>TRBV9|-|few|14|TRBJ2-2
TGTGCCAGCAGCGTAGGGGTGGACACCGGGGAGCTGTTTTTT
CASSVGVDTGELFF
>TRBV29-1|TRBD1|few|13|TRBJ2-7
TGCAGCGTCGAACAGGGGCGGCCCTACGAGCAGTACTTC
CSVEQGRPYEQYF
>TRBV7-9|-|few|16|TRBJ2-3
TGTGCCAGCAGCCCGTGGCTGGACAGTGAAACAGATACGCAGTATTTT
CASSPWLDSETDTQYF
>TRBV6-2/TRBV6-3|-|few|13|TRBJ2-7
TGTGCCAGCAGACGGGGGAGTAGATACGAGCAGTACTTC
CASRRGSRYEQYF
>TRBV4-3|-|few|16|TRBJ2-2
TGCGCCAGCAGCCAACCGGACAGACTGGGAACCGGGGAGCTGTTTTTT
CASSQPDRLGTGELFF
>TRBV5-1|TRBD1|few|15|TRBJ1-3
TGCGCCAGCAGCGACGGAAGGACAGGGGGAAACACCATATATTTT
CASSDGRTGGNTIYF
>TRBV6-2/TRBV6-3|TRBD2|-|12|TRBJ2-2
TGTGCCAGCAGGCGGGAGACCGGGGAGCTGTTTTTT
CASRRETGELFF